A selection of T cell receptor beta chains follows, all from one sample in a study of blood T cell repertoires in COVID-19. Profiling relied on immunoSEQ multiplex PCR, and the TCRdb table lists in-frame clones only, not all of them. In the table there are approximately 350,000 clones, more than 75% of which are singletons. The specimen sequenced was PBMCs or T cells enriched from blood (not recorded which). The receptors come from a young woman who had recovered from COVID-19. CDR3s include the opening cysteine and the closing phenylalanine or tryptophan. The D gene is left open where the match is weak. The listing skips clone size in some rows; elsewhere it reads once, few, many or a size class.

j_call: TRBJ2-4; d_call: .; clone_size: .; v_call: TRBV3-1/TRBV3-2; cdr3_aa: CASSQEAVRNIQYF; cdr3_nt: TGTGCCAGCAGCCAAGAGGCAGTCCGAAACATTCAGTACTTC
j_call: TRBJ2-4; d_call: TRBD1; clone_size: .; v_call: TRBV7-9; cdr3_aa: CASSLRDSNYNLAKNIQYF; cdr3_nt: TGTGCCAGCAGCCTCCGGGACAGTAACTACAATTTAGCCAAAAACATTCAGTACTTC
j_call: TRBJ1-2; d_call: TRBD1; clone_size: few; v_call: TRBV6-5; cdr3_aa: CAIHRQGSGYTF; cdr3_nt: TGTGCCATCCACCGACAGGGTAGTGGCTACACCTTC
j_call: TRBJ2-7; d_call: .; clone_size: .; v_call: TRBV27; cdr3_aa: CASRQSPSGSYEQYF; cdr3_nt: TGTGCCAGCAGGCAGAGTCCCTCGGGCTCCTACGAGCAGTACTTC
j_call: TRBJ2-2; d_call: .; clone_size: .; v_call: TRBV7-9; cdr3_aa: CASSFIGELFF; cdr3_nt: TGTGCCAGCAGCTTTATCGGGGAGCTGTTTTTT
j_call: TRBJ1-5; d_call: .; clone_size: .; v_call: TRBV10-3; cdr3_aa: CAISGGHLSNQPQHF; cdr3_nt: TGTGCCATCAGTGGAGGACATCTTAGCAATCAGCCCCAGCATTTT
j_call: TRBJ2-1; d_call: .; clone_size: .; v_call: TRBV2; cdr3_aa: CASSPGTTSYNEQFF; cdr3_nt: TGTGCCAGCAGTCCCGGGACAACCTCCTACAATGAGCAGTTCTTC
j_call: TRBJ2-3; d_call: .; clone_size: .; v_call: TRBV2; cdr3_aa: CASSTNSQPGTDTQYF; cdr3_nt: TGTGCCAGCAGTACTAATTCCCAGCCGGGCACAGATACGCAGTATTTT
j_call: TRBJ2-3; d_call: TRBD2; clone_size: .; v_call: TRBV9; cdr3_aa: CASSVDYSGADTQYF; cdr3_nt: TGTGCCAGCAGCGTAGACTATAGCGGGGCAGATACGCAGTATTTT
j_call: TRBJ2-7; d_call: .; clone_size: .; v_call: TRBV28; cdr3_aa: CASRRQDYEQYF; cdr3_nt: TGTGCCAGCAGAAGACAGGACTACGAGCAGTACTTC
j_call: TRBJ2-7; d_call: .; clone_size: .; v_call: TRBV5-4; cdr3_aa: CASSPGSPTHEQYF; cdr3_nt: TGTGCCAGCAGCCCCGGGAGTCCAACCCACGAGCAGTACTTC
j_call: TRBJ2-2; d_call: TRBD1; clone_size: .; v_call: TRBV2; cdr3_aa: CASSPLTGGSTGELFF; cdr3_nt: TGTGCCAGCAGTCCCTTGACAGGGGGGAGCACCGGGGAGCTGTTTTTT
j_call: TRBJ2-7; d_call: TRBD2; clone_size: .; v_call: TRBV5-4; cdr3_aa: CASSLNSGGLYEQYF; cdr3_nt: TGTGCCAGCAGCTTGAACAGCGGGGGGCTCTACGAGCAGTACTTC